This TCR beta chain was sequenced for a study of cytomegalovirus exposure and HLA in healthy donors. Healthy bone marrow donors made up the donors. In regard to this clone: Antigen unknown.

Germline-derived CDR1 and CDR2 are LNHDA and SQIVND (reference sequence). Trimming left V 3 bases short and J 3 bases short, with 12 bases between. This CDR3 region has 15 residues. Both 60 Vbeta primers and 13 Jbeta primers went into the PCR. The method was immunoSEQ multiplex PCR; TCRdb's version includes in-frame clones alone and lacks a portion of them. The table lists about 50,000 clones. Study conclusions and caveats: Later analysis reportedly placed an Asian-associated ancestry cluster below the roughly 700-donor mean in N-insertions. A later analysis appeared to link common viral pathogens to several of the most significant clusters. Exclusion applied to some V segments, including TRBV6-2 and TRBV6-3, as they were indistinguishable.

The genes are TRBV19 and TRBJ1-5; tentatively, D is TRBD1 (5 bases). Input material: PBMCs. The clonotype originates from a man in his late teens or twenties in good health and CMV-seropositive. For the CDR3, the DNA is TGTGCCAGTAGTATGTCGGCCAGGGTCAATCAGCCCCAGCATTTT. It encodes CASSMSARVNQPQHF.